Following are 9 T cell receptor beta chains from one sample sequenced in a study of early T cells in non-severe SARS-CoV-2 infection (dated by TCRdb to 2020 to 2023). Library creation used 5' RACE. These reads were obtained on a NextSeq 500. TCRdb cleaned the public reads at Q25 with fastp, built clones with MiXCR and kept in-frame beta chains. Rows are unified per CDR3 protein, each entry keeping the most common DNA and genes. Counted in this sample were about 39,000 distinct CDR3 sequences; less than 8.5% of them appeared once. The top ten clones comprise around 8% of the sample. Specimen: whole blood. The receptors stem from an adult who was a healthcare worker with PCR-confirmed SARS-CoV-2 infection or an uninfected control (not recorded which).

In this sample, this clonotype turned up a few times. This chain connects TRBV20-1 to TRBJ2-3; no firm D call. Trimming cost V 5 bases and J 5 bases, with 8 bases left between them. Looked up from germline, CDR1 is DFQATT and CDR2 is SNEGSKA (reference sequence). The CDR3 has 11 residues. CDR3 region: CSAQNGDTQYF. The CDR3 DNA reads TGCAGTGCTCAGAACGGAGATACGCAGTATTTT.

This clonotype has more than one count but fewer than ten. The rearrangement joins TRBV7-8 to TRBJ2-7; D is perhaps TRBD2 (6 bases). The CDR3 has 15 amino acids. Germline loops: CDR1 SGHVS, CDR2 FQNEAQ. Trimming left V 2 bases short and J 7 bases short, with 18 bases between. CDR3 region: CASSLYTEGSLEQYF. CDR3 DNA sequence: TGTGCCAGCAGCTTATATACGGAGGGGTCCCTTGAGCAGTACTTC.

There are a few counts of this clonotype. The DNA for the CDR3 is TGCAGTGCCCCGACAGTCATGGAAACTGAGGGGGGCCCCTGGTGGGAGCAGTACTTC. Translating gives CSAPTVMETEGGPWWEQYF. The chain has TRBV20-1 and TRBJ2-7; D is possibly TRBD1 or TRBD2 (6 bases each). Germline V gene data show CDR1 as DFQATT and CDR2 as SNEGSKA (reference sequence). V was trimmed by 6 bases and J by 7 bases, leaving 37 bases between them. The CDR3 has 19 residues.

This clonotype was counted at least ten times. V usage is TRBV18 and J usage is TRBJ2-1; tentatively, D is TRBD1 or TRBD2 (5 bases each). This CDR3 spans 14 amino acids. V lost 1 base to trimming and J lost 9 bases, with 13 bases between them. Germline V lookup: CDR1 KGHSH, CDR2 LQKENI. CDR3 nucleotides: TGTGCCAGCTCACCACAGGGGCCGAGCGGTGAGCAGTTCTTC. Encoded protein: CASSPQGPSGEQFF. Based on the CDR3 plus reference TRBV18 and TRBJ2-1, the full variable domain is NAGVMQNPRHLVRRRGQEARLRCSPMKGHSHVYWYRQLPEEGLKFMVYLQKENIIDESGMPKERFSAEFPKEGPSILRIQQVVRGDSAAYFCASSPQGPSGEQFFGPGTRLTVL.

This clonotype was found many times. The chain couples TRBV20-1 to TRBJ2-5, with TRBD1 matching over 10 bases. This CDR3 comprises 15 residues. V lost 7 bases and J lost 4; bases outside the gene matches: 12. CDR1 and CDR2 (germline): DFQATT, SNEGSKA (reference sequence). The CDR3 DNA reads TGCAGTGTCTCCTTTCACGGACAGGGGGGAGAGACCCAGTACTTC. Translated: CSVSFHGQGGETQYF.

The table lists this clonotype with a few counts. The chain has TRBV28 and TRBJ1-2; unclear D gene. V lost 5 bases and J 6 bases, leaving 10 bases between the germline ends. Germline lookup yields CDR1 MDHEN and CDR2 SYDVKM. This CDR3 is built from 12 residues. This chain's CDR3 is CASSPDTHGYTF. CDR3 nucleotide sequence: TGTGCCAGCAGTCCCGACACGCATGGCTACACCTTC.

The rearrangement uses TRBV20-1 and TRBJ2-5, with D perhaps matching TRBD2 (6 bases). The CDR3 totals 12 residues. CDR1 and CDR2 from the germline V gene are DFQATT and SNEGSKA (reference sequence). V was cut by 4 bases and J by 2 bases, with 8 bases left in between. The CDR3 is CSAKEGQETQYF. The CDR3 coding sequence is TGCAGTGCTAAGGAGGGGCAAGAGACCCAGTACTTC.

The chain has TRBV6-5 and TRBJ2-3, with TRBD2 as a possible D gene (5 bases). Trimming removed 5 bases at V and 4 bases at J, with 13 bases between. Germline V gene sequence: CDR1 MNHEY, CDR2 SVGAGI. The CDR3 totals 14 residues. The CDR3 DNA follows: TGTGCCAGCAGTATAAGGAGAGGGTCAGATACGCAGTATTTT. Its protein product is CASSIRRGSDTQYF.

This clonotype was counted between two and nine times. In nucleotides, the CDR3 is TGCAGTGCTGGAGTTAGCGGGGGGGCCGTTGGGACCCAGTACTTC. It encodes CSAGVSGGAVGTQYF. The chain combines TRBV20-1 with TRBJ2-5; 11 nucleotides align to TRBD2. CDR3 length equals 15 residues. The trim removed 5 bases at V and 7 bases at J, leaving 12 bases unmatched. The germline CDR1 and CDR2 sequences are DFQATT and SNEGSKA (reference sequence).